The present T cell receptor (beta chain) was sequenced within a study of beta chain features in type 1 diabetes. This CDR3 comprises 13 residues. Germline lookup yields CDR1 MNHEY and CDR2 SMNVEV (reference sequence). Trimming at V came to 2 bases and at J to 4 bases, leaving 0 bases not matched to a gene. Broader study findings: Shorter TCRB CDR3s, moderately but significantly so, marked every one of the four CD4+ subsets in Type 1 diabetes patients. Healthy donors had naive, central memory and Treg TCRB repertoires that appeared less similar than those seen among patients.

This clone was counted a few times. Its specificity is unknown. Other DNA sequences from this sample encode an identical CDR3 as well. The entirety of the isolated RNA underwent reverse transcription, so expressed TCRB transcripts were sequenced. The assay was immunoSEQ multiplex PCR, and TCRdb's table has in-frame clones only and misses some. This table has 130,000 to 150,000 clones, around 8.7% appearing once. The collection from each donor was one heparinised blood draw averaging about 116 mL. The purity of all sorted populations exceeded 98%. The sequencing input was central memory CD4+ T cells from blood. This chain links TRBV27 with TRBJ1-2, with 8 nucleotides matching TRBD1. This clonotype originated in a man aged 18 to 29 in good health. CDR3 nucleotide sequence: TGTGCCAGCAGTTTAACAGGGGGCTATGGCTACACCTTC. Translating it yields CASSLTGGYGYTF.